This T cell receptor (beta chain) was sequenced during a study of T cells after yellow fever vaccination. General study points: The secondary response was weaker, and its peak arrived faster, on day 5 versus 15. The CD4 and CD8 compartments had a small share of their clonotypes in common. After the booster, approximately 96% of CD4 and 88% of CD8 primary-response clones were re-detected. One caveat is that FACS-sorted repertoires could contain abundant clonotypes contaminating from the bulk population.

V lost 5 bases and J 5 bases, leaving 21 bases between the germline ends. Germline V gene data show CDR1 as SGHVS and CDR2 as FNYEAQ. This CDR3 region has 16 residues. TCRdb reanalysed the 5' RACE reads using MiXCR and keeps one entry per CDR3 protein. This repertoire shows 250,000 or so distinct CDR3 sequences, about 7% found once; its top ten account for around 1%. In this sample, this clonotype turned up a few times. No antigen is known for it. This receptor was taken from a man aged 25-40 years who received the YFV17D yellow fever vaccine. The chain combines TRBV7-6 with TRBJ2-5, with D perhaps TRBD1 or TRBD2 (7 bases each). Sequencing used CD4+ T cells sorted from PBMCs, obtained on the day of the yellow fever booster vaccination. CDR3 in amino acids: CASSPGQGEGFETQYF. CDR3 DNA sequence: TGTGCCAGCAGCCCCGGGCAGGGGGAGGGGTTTGAGACCCAGTACTTC.